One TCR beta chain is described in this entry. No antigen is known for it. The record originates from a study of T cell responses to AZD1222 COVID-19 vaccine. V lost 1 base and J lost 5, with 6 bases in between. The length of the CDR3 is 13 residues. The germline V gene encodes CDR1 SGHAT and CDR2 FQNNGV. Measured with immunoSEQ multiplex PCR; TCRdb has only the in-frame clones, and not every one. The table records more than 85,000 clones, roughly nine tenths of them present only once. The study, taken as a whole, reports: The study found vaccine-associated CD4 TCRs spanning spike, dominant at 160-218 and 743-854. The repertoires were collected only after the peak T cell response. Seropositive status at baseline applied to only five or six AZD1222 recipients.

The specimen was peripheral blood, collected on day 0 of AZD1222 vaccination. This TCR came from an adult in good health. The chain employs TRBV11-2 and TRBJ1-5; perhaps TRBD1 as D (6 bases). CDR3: CASSLAGDQPQHF. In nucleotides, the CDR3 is TGTGCCAGCAGCTTAGCAGGGGATCAGCCCCAGCATTTT.